The clone carrying this TCR beta chain appeared a single time. What it recognizes is unknown. The CDR3 length is 17 residues. Per germline, CDR1 SEHNR and CDR2 FQNEAQ (reference sequence). Trimming took off 7 bases at V and 0 bases at J, with 19 bases between the two ends. The PCR employed 60 Vbeta primers together with 13 Jbeta primers. Profiled with immunoSEQ multiplex PCR; TCRdb holds only in-frame clones, not every one. The sample yields approximately 190,000 clones, 65% to 85% seen once. The data are from a study of cytomegalovirus exposure and HLA in healthy donors. Points from the study as a whole: Some V segments could not be told apart, so they were left out, TRBV6-2 and TRBV6-3 among them.

This clonotype originated in a boy younger than 10 in good health and CMV-seronegative. The chain joins TRBV7-9 to TRBJ2-1; D is perhaps TRBD1 (5 bases). What was sequenced was PBMCs. CDR3 in amino acids: CASTSGWHYRSYNEQFF. DNA for the CDR3: TGTGCCAGCACCTCAGGGTGGCACTATCGCTCCTACAATGAGCAGTTCTTC.